A single sample is the source of the 22 T cell receptor beta chains below, sequenced in a study of PD-1 blockade in classical Hodgkin lymphoma. Assay: immunoSEQ multiplex PCR; the TCRdb copy retains only in-frame clones and omits some. The data contain fewer than 110,000 clones, more than 85% of them singletons. All patients experienced relapse after autologous stem cell transplantation, and brentuximab vedotin exposure was variable. The source material was peripheral blood mononuclear cells (PBMCs), sampled before the second cycle of nivolumab. Source of these receptors: a human donor with classical Hodgkin lymphoma.

The chain employs TRBV27 and TRBJ2-4; D unclear. Germline V gene lookup returns CDR1 MNHEY and CDR2 SMNVEV (reference sequence). Trimming took 4 bases from V and 10 from J, leaving 11 bases between them. This CDR3 has 12 amino acids. CDR3 amino acids: CASSYSGAIQYF. In DNA form, the CDR3 reads TGTGCCAGCAGTTATTCCGGAGCAATTCAGTACTTC.

This chain links TRBV28 with TRBJ2-7, with TRBD1 matching 11 bases. Germline V gene data show CDR1 as MDHEN and CDR2 as SYDVKM. CDR3 length: 15 residues. The V and J ends lost 8 bases and 4 bases, in that order; junction bases with no gene match: 10. Here the CDR3 reads CASALPGQGDYEQYF. The CDR3 nucleotides read TGTGCCAGCGCCCTTCCGGGACAGGGGGATTACGAGCAGTACTTC.

The chain carries TRBV5-1 and TRBJ2-7, with 9 bases that match TRBD2. The CDR3 spans 15 residues. Germline-derived CDR1 and CDR2 are SGHRS and YFSETQ. The junction had 11 bases not matched to a gene; V was cut back by 4 bases and J by 6 bases. CDR3 region: CASSERVAGESEQYF. In DNA, the CDR3 is TGCGCCAGCAGCGAAAGGGTAGCGGGGGAATCCGAGCAGTACTTC.

The J gene is TRBJ2-2, the V gene TRBV6-6; no clear D gene. With 10 bases removed from V and 2 bases from J, the gap between germline ends came to 11 bases. This CDR3 has 13 residues. CDR1 and CDR2 from the germline V gene are MNHNY and SVGAGI (reference sequence). The CDR3 loop is CATAPTNTGELFF. CDR3 in DNA: TGTGCCACCGCACCGACCAACACCGGGGAGCTGTTTTTT.

This chain joins TRBV27 and TRBJ2-3, with D perhaps given as TRBD1 or TRBD2 (5 bases each). V was cut by 5 bases and J by 2 bases, with 11 bases left in between. The length of the CDR3 is 14 residues. Germline-derived CDR1 and CDR2 are MNHEY and SMNVEV (reference sequence). The DNA of the CDR3 is TGTGCCAGCAGTCCCATAGGGACCACAGATACGCAGTATTTT. The encoded protein is CASSPIGTTDTQYF.

The chain couples TRBV25-1 to TRBJ2-2; 7 bases map to TRBD2. V was pared by 6 bases and J by 4 bases, with 5 bases of the junction left unmatched. CDR1 and CDR2 (germline): MGHDK, SYGVNS. CDR3 length: 14 amino acids. CDR3 coding DNA: TGTGCCAGCAGACAGACTAGCACCACCGGGGAGCTGTTTTTT. Translating gives CASRQTSTTGELFF.

V and J are TRBV19 and TRBJ2-3, with 8 bases matching TRBD1. The CDR3 spans 16 residues. CDR1 and CDR2 (germline): LNHDA, SQIVND (reference sequence). The trim removed 3 bases at V and 0 bases at J, leaving 5 bases unmatched. The CDR3 bases are TGTGCCAGTAGTATCCAAACAGGGGGTAGCACAGATACGCAGTATTTT. Translated: CASSIQTGGSTDTQYF.

The chain recombines TRBV5-1 with TRBJ2-3; TRBD2 matches 14 bases. V dropped 0 bases and J dropped 3; count of bases not matched to a gene: 0. The germline V gene has CDR1 SGHRS and CDR2 YFSETQ. The CDR3 length is 16 residues. The CDR3 DNA follows: TGCGCCAGCAGCTTGGGACTAGCGGGAGGGACAGATACGCAGTATTTT. Translating gives CASSLGLAGGTDTQYF.

This clone was observed once. For the CDR3, the DNA is TGTGCCAGCAGTCTGGACAGGGCGCCTGGAAACACCATATATTTT. Protein: CASSLDRAPGNTIYF. J is TRBJ1-3 and V is TRBV6-6, with 8 bases matching TRBD1. V trimming: 5 bases; J trimming: 2 bases; junction bases outside the gene matches: 5. This CDR3 has 15 amino acids. Germline-derived CDR1 and CDR2 are MNHNY and SVGAGI (reference sequence).

This chain uses TRBV5-6 with TRBJ2-3; no reliable D call. V lost 0 bases and J 4 bases, leaving 24 bases between the germline ends. The V gene's germline CDR1 is SGHDT and CDR2 YYEEEE. This CDR3 has 19 residues. CDR3 region: CASSLVFGPDAGRADTQYF. Written as DNA, the CDR3 is TGTGCCAGCAGCTTGGTCTTTGGGCCTGACGCCGGCCGGGCAGATACGCAGTATTTT.

The chain has TRBV19 and TRBJ2-7; a possible D gene is TRBD1 (5 bases). Germline V gene data show CDR1 as LNHDA and CDR2 as SQIVND (reference sequence). Trimming cost V 5 bases and J 4 bases, with 15 bases left between them. The CDR3 is 14 amino acids. CDR3 nucleotides: TGTGCCAGTAGTTTAACAGGAGTAAAGTACGAGCAGTACTTC. It yields the protein CASSLTGVKYEQYF.

CDR3 in DNA: TGCGCCAGCAGTTCCTTTGACAGGGCCTATGGCTACACCTTC. Its protein is CASSSFDRAYGYTF. This sequence joins TRBV10-1 and TRBJ1-2, with 7 bases lining up with TRBD1. V was clipped by 5 bases and J by 4 bases; unmatched bases: 7. The germline CDR1 and CDR2 sequences are WNHNN and SYGVQD (reference sequence). This CDR3 is built from 14 residues.

The gene calls are TRBV7-8 and TRBJ1-4; D remains ambiguous. The ends were cut back, 5 bases at V and 0 bases at J, with 7 bases in the middle. Germline-derived CDR1 and CDR2 are SGHVS and FQNEAQ. This CDR3 is 14 amino acids long. CDR3 coding DNA: TGTGCCAGCAGCCTAAGTGCAACTAATGAAAAACTGTTTTTT. This gives the protein CASSLSATNEKLFF.

The gene calls are TRBV27 and TRBJ2-2, with a tentative D call TRBD1 (7 bases). Deletions cut 5 bases from V and 3 bases from J, with 13 bases between. Germline V gene lookup returns CDR1 MNHEY and CDR2 SMNVEV (reference sequence). The CDR3 totals 15 residues. The CDR3 spells CASSPPGGYTGELFF. The CDR3, as DNA: TGTGCCAGCAGTCCGCCAGGGGGGTACACCGGGGAGCTGTTTTTT.

V and J are TRBV27 and TRBJ1-2; D might be TRBD1 (6 bases). CDR1 MNHEY and CDR2 SMNVEV come from the germline V gene (reference sequence). This CDR3 has 13 residues. V lost 7 bases and J 7 bases, leaving 16 bases between the germline ends. This CDR3 is CASKLRGGGGYTF. The CDR3 DNA is TGTGCCAGCAAACTGAGAGGGGGAGGTGGCTACACCTTC.

This chain links TRBV5-1 with TRBJ2-3, with 10 bases fitting TRBD1. The CDR3 length is 17 residues. The V gene end was trimmed by 4 bases and the J gene end by 2 bases; junction bases not matched to a gene: 10. The V gene's germline CDR1 is SGHRS and CDR2 YFSETQ. CDR3 sequence: CASSPRQGARITDTQYF. CDR3 nucleotide sequence: TGCGCCAGCAGCCCTAGACAGGGGGCGCGGATCACAGATACGCAGTATTTT.

The chain employs TRBV29-1 and TRBJ1-4; the D gene is possibly TRBD1 (5 bases). V gave up 7 bases and J gave up 4 bases, with 10 bases separating them. Germline V lookup: CDR1 SQVTM, CDR2 ANQGSEA. The CDR3 is 12 amino acids. CDR3 bases: TGCAGCGGGGGGGAGATTAATGAAAAACTGTTTTTT. Encoded protein: CSGGEINEKLFF.

J is TRBJ2-3 and V is TRBV18; TRBD2 aligns across 12 bases. CDR1 KGHSH and CDR2 LQKENI come from the germline V gene. This CDR3 is built from 16 residues. Trimming removed 6 bases from V and 4 bases from J; junction bases left unmatched: 8. CDR3 sequence reads: CASSLLAGGPPDTQYF. The CDR3, as DNA: TGTGCCAGCTCTCTACTAGCGGGGGGCCCCCCAGATACGCAGTATTTT.

The V call is TRBV28, the J call TRBJ2-7, with a possible D match to TRBD1 (5 bases). The CDR3 covers 13 residues. V was shortened by 2 bases and J by 5 bases, with 10 bases between the two germline ends. Per the germline V gene, CDR1 is MDHEN and CDR2 is SYDVKM. This CDR3 is CASSLAQVHEQYF. The CDR3 DNA follows: TGTGCCAGCAGTTTAGCACAGGTCCACGAGCAGTACTTC.

This chain links TRBV10-2 with TRBJ1-2; 11 positions agree with TRBD1. Trimming removed 10 bases from V and 8 bases from J; junction bases left unmatched: 15. Germline assignment: CDR1 WSHSY and CDR2 SAAADI. The CDR3 has 15 residues. Here the CDR3 reads CATNAGTGGREGYTF. In nucleotides, the CDR3 is TGCGCCACCAATGCCGGGACAGGGGGAAGGGAAGGCTACACCTTC.

The rearrangement links TRBV6-5 to TRBJ1-2; TRBD1 is a possible D gene (5 bases). Deletions cut 0 bases from V and 4 bases from J, with 9 bases between. The germline V gene has CDR1 MNHEY and CDR2 SVGAGI. This CDR3 region has 14 residues. The CDR3 coding sequence is TGTGCCAGCAGTTACTCGAGACAGATCTATGGCTACACCTTC. Translated, it gives CASSYSRQIYGYTF.

The V gene is TRBV13, the J gene TRBJ1-3; a possible D gene is TRBD1 (5 bases). The CDR3 has 14 residues. V gave up 1 base and J gave up 1 base, with 5 bases separating them. Germline CDR1 is PRHDT and CDR2 is FYEKMQ (reference sequence). The CDR3 DNA reads as TGTGCCAGCAGCTTAGAGGGGTCTGGAAACACCATATATTTT. It specifies CASSLEGSGNTIYF.